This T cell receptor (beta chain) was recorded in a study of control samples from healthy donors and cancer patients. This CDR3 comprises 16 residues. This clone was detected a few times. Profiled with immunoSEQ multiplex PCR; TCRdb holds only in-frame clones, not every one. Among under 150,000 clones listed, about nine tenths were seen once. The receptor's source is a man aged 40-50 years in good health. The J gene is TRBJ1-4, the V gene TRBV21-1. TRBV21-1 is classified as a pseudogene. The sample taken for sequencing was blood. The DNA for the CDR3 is TGTGCCAGCAGCAAGGGTAGCAAGCCTTTCAGTGAAAAACTGTTTTTT. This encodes CASSKGSKPFSEKLFF.